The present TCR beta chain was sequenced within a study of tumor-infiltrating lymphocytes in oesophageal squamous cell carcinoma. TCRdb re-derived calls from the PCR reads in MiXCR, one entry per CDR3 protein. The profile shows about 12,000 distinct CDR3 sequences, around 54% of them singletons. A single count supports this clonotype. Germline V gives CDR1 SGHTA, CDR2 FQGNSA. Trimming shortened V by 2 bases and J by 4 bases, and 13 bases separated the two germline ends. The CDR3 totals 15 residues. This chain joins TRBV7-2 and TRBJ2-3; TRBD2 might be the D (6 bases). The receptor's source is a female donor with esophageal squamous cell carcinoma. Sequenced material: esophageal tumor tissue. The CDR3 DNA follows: TGTGCCAGCAGCTTACAGGCGGGGTTGGCAGATACGCAGTATTTT. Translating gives CASSLQAGLADTQYF.